A selection of T cell receptor beta chains follows, all from one sample in a study of cytomegalovirus exposure and HLA in healthy donors. Using immunoSEQ multiplex PCR, the repertoire was profiled, and TCRdb retains in-frame clones only, with some absent. The table has about 150,000 clones, around 79% seen once; the top ten hold approximately 8%. Input material: PBMCs. These receptors were obtained from a man aged 30 to 39 in good health and CMV-seropositive. Each CDR3 is given without its conserved first and last residue.

CDR3 length | J gene | V gene | CDR3 protein
14 | TRBJ1-2 | TRBV18 | ASSPGLGRDGYGYT
10 | TRBJ2-7 | TRBV7-8 | ASSSRSYEQY
11 | TRBJ1-1 | TRBV5-6 | ASSLQRGTEAF
11 | TRBJ2-7 | TRBV28 | ASSFPDSYEQY
13 | TRBJ2-7 | TRBV5-1 | ASSLGAGRSYEQY
10 | TRBJ1-1 | TRBV19 | ASSQGDTEAF
10 | TRBJ2-2 | TRBV6-1 | ASTTGSGELF
15 | TRBJ1-2 | TRBV4-1 | ASSQGLFDRHPRGYT
12 | TRBJ1-1 | TRBV4-2 | ASSQDVRGQRAF
14 | TRBJ2-1 | TRBV11-2 | ASSVEGLAGYNEQF
14 | TRBJ2-7 | TRBV4-1 | ASSQEGLAGAYEQY
12 | TRBJ2-7 | TRBV5-1 | ASSPDRAGYEQY
15 | TRBJ2-7 | TRBV5-3 | ARSLGTSGSSSDEQY
13 | TRBJ1-3 | TRBV7-2 | ASRSQGGNGNTIY
13 | TRBJ1-1 | TRBV27 | ASRTLGTANTEAF
13 | TRBJ2-7 | TRBV7-3 | ASSPGTSVLYEQY
12 | TRBJ2-7 | TRBV28 | ASKASGNSYEQY
13 | TRBJ2-3 | TRBV14 | ASSERLAGKDTQY
13 | TRBJ2-1 | TRBV7-3 | ASSLTSGKVNEQF
10 | TRBJ2-1 | TRBV16 | ASTEKSAEQF
13 | TRBJ2-2 | TRBV7-9 | ASSPSSLNTGELF
13 | TRBJ1-2 | TRBV27 | ASTAGQGAGNGYT
12 | TRBJ1-1 | TRBV7-2 | ASSTYTGIPSAF
13 | TRBJ1-4 | TRBV27 | ASLPRQGRDEKLF
15 | TRBJ1-5 | TRBV27 | ASSLSSGTGANQPQH
12 | TRBJ2-1 | TRBV2 | ASTAGTPNNEQF
11 | TRBJ1-3 | TRBV30 | AWSVLQGNTIY
13 | TRBJ2-1 | TRBV27 | ASSFPGQGSDEQF
12 | TRBJ2-2 | TRBV27 | ASMGLADTGELF
11 | TRBJ2-1 | TRBV27 | ASSLFERNEQF
10 | TRBJ1-4 | TRBV28 | ASSFTGEKLF
15 | TRBJ2-5 | TRBV7-2 | ASSLVGGGALIETQY
13 | TRBJ2-5 | TRBV5-6 | ASSLGTEYQETQY
11 | TRBJ2-7 | TRBV5-1 | ASSTEGQAEQY
15 | TRBJ1-5 | TRBV18 | ASSADRGKGADQPQH
12 | TRBJ2-1 | TRBV28 | ASSRPGTGNEQF
13 | TRBJ1-4 | TRBV6-5 | ASSYLDSRSEKLF
13 | TRBJ1-2 | TRBV4-2 | ASSQDSGLGYGYT
12 | TRBJ2-5 | TRBV11-1 | ASSRTSGQETQY
13 | TRBJ1-2 | TRBV7-9 | ASSPISTVNYGYT
13 | TRBJ1-1 | TRBV10-3 | AISGRTDMNTEAF
13 | TRBJ2-1 | TRBV7-9 | ASSLEASGQNEQF
12 | TRBJ2-5 | TRBV10-3 | AIKGRGPEETQY
13 | TRBJ1-3 | TRBV30 | AWSNGQAKGNTIY
13 | TRBJ2-7 | TRBV7-8 | ASSFSLWGGTEQY
11 | TRBJ2-3 | TRBV29-1 | SARGASTDTQY
13 | TRBJ1-1 | TRBV28 | ASSGSDRGQTEAF
14 | TRBJ1-4 | TRBV6-6 | ASSYPKGVSGEKLF
9 | TRBJ1-2 | TRBV20-1 | SASRQGGYT
13 | TRBJ2-1 | TRBV2 | ASGVWSGRNNEQF
13 | TRBJ2-5 | TRBV9 | ASSGGGLGSETQY
10 | TRBJ1-2 | TRBV30 | AWQEGADGYT
11 | NA | TRBV14 | ASSPGRGETQY
13 | TRBJ2-7 | TRBV12-5 | ASGLGQGHNYEQY
16 | TRBJ2-1 | TRBV7-9 | ASSLKWTPSGSYNEQF
12 | TRBJ2-7 | TRBV18 | ASSPPTGTYEQY